This TCR beta chain was identified during a study of vaccination and CD4 T cells after COVID-19. Overall study context: A few convalescent patients gave samples at day 14 post-vaccination, and they were sampled again at days 161 to 241 post-vaccination. As control conditions, cultures were given either a CEFX pool serving as positive control, an HIV-1 Nef pool, or no peptide at all.

Trimming took off 8 bases at V and 4 bases at J, with 17 bases between the two ends. CDR3 length: 13 amino acids. In germline, CDR1 is DFQATT, CDR2 SNEGSKA (reference sequence). The Oncomine TCR Beta short-read assay sequenced DNA from cultured CD4+ T cells. TCRdb re-called the PCR reads with MiXCR, one entry per CDR3 protein. The sample contains more than 20,000 distinct CDR3 sequences, less than 35% of which appear only once. Concerning this clonotype: Antigen: not known.

Time point reported: late sampling 161 to 241 days after vaccination in a few convalescent patients. The treatment here: 10-day PBMC culture with coronavirus spike peptide pools or control peptides (ViraFEST assay). Study outcomes and limitations: Post-infection sampling omitted early timepoints and covered relatively few convalescent patients.

The J gene is TRBJ1-1, the V gene TRBV20-1; D may be TRBD1 (6 bases). The sequences come from CD4+ T cells from blood, cultured in vitro, collected about 7 months after SARS-CoV-2 vaccination. The TCR comes from a human donor who had recovered from COVID-19. The CDR3 here is CSTHSWGPTEAFF. CDR3 nucleotides: TGCAGTACGCATTCCTGGGGGCCCACTGAAGCTTTCTTT.